The clone carrying this T cell receptor (beta chain) was observed a handful of times. This sample is drawn from a study of blood T cell repertoires in COVID-19. Repertoires were generated with immunoSEQ multiplex PCR, while TCRdb's copy carries only in-frame clones and drops some. The sample contains 190,000 or so clones, approximately 88% of which appear only once. Losses at the gene ends were 4 bases for V and 5 bases for J; bases not matched to a gene: 8. Per germline, CDR1 MDHEN and CDR2 SYDVKM. CDR3 length equals 15 residues. Those enrolled, adults aged 18 to 89 years, came from 20 to 25 US areas. Allocation to cohorts depended on clinical history reported by the participants.

The sequence came from a man aged 18 to 29 with acute COVID-19. Source material: PBMCs or T cells enriched from blood (not recorded which). This chain joins TRBV28 and TRBJ1-2, with TRBD1 matching 9 bases. CDR3 nucleotides: TGTGCCAGCAGTTCACACAGGGGGCTTGATTATGGCTACACCTTC. The encoded protein is CASSSHRGLDYGYTF.